The 32 T cell receptor beta chains below all came from one sample that was sequenced in a study of blood T cell repertoires in COVID-19. Produced via immunoSEQ multiplex PCR; TCRdb's table is partial and in-frame only. The sample lists roughly 200,000 clones, roughly four fifths occurring once. The source material was peripheral blood. Every receptor here comes from a man aged 50-60 years with active or convalescent COVID-19.

The V gene is TRBV6-5, the J gene TRBJ2-1; TRBD2 matches at 9 bases. Germline CDR1 is MNHEY and CDR2 is SVGAGI. Germline trimming cut 3 bases from V and 8 bases from J; bases unmatched to any gene: 8. The CDR3 contains 15 residues. The DNA of the CDR3 is TGTGCCAGCAGTTATCACGCCGGGACTAGCTATGAGCAGTTCTTC. Its translation is CASSYHAGTSYEQFF.

The J gene is TRBJ2-3, the V gene TRBV28; 12 nucleotides line up with TRBD2. Trimming removed 5 bases from V and 3 bases from J; junction bases left unmatched: 3. This CDR3 spans 15 amino acids. In germline, CDR1 is MDHEN, CDR2 SYDVKM. CDR3 loop: CASSPSGGGTDTQYF. DNA of the CDR3: TGTGCCAGCAGTCCTAGCGGGGGGGGGACAGATACGCAGTATTTT. Using reference TRBV28 and TRBJ2-3 for the parts outside the CDR3, the full variable domain is DVKVTQSSRYLVKRTGEKVFLECVQDMDHENMFWYRQDPGLGLRLIYFSYDVKMKEKGDIPEGYSVSREKKERFSLILESASTNQTSMYLCASSPSGGGTDTQYFGPGTRLTVL.

The chain recombines TRBV27 with TRBJ2-1; 9 positions agree with TRBD1. The CDR3 consists of 17 residues. The V and J ends lost 5 bases and 5 bases, in that order; junction bases with no gene match: 13. Per germline, CDR1 MNHEY and CDR2 SMNVEV (reference sequence). The CDR3 DNA follows: TGTGCCAGCAGTCCAGCCAGGGGACAGGGAAGGAACAATGAGCAGTTCTTC. It is translated as CASSPARGQGRNNEQFF.

This rearrangement joins TRBV5-6 to TRBJ1-1; D remains ambiguous. Germline-derived CDR1 and CDR2 are SGHDT and YYEEEE. CDR3 size: 13 residues. Deletions cut 2 bases from V and 0 bases from J, with 5 bases between. The CDR3 DNA follows: TGTGCCAGCAGCTTCCTTTTGAACACTGAAGCTTTCTTT. Its protein is CASSFLLNTEAFF.

The chain carries TRBV3-1 (or the pseudogene TRBV3-2) and TRBJ1-4; 7 nucleotides agree with TRBD1. The V gene end was trimmed by 4 bases and the J gene end by 4 bases; junction bases not matched to a gene: 6. The CDR3 length is 15 residues. Germline V CDR1 and CDR2: LGHDT, YNNKEL (reference sequence). For the CDR3, the DNA is TGTGCCAGCAGCCCCACAGGGGTGGGTAATGAAAAACTGTTTTTT. Translated, it gives CASSPTGVGNEKLFF.

This chain links TRBV3-1 (or the pseudogene TRBV3-2) with TRBJ2-5; 9 positions agree with TRBD1. Germline lookup yields CDR1 LGHDT and CDR2 YNNKEL (reference sequence). The CDR3 is 15 residues long. V shed 1 base and J 5 bases; nucleotides not matched to a gene: 5. DNA of the CDR3: TGTGCCAGCAGCCAAGGGACAGGGGAGGCGGAGACCCAGTACTTC. Translated, it gives CASSQGTGEAETQYF.

The genes are TRBV10-3 and TRBJ1-6; 12 nucleotides match TRBD1. J gave up 8 bases and V 6 bases, and 11 bases lay outside the gene matches. The CDR3 runs 17 residues. The germline V gene has CDR1 ENHRY and CDR2 SYGVKD. CDR3 DNA: TGTGCCATCAGGCCAACGGGAGGGACAGGGGGCGATTCACCCCTCCACTTT. Protein sequence: CAIRPTGGTGGDSPLHF.

The genes are TRBV29-1 and TRBJ2-3; D may be TRBD1 (6 bases). There are 14 residues in the CDR3. With 6 bases removed from V and 0 bases from J, the gap between germline ends came to 13 bases. In germline, CDR1 is SQVTM, CDR2 ANQGSEA. The CDR3 sequence is CSVAGTTSTDTQYF. As DNA, the CDR3 is TGCAGCGTAGCCGGGACAACTAGCACAGATACGCAGTATTTT.

The chain employs TRBV6-5 and TRBJ2-2, with D tentatively TRBD1 (6 bases). This CDR3 is 15 amino acids long. V shed 5 bases and J shed 2 bases, with 12 bases lying between them. The germline V gene encodes CDR1 MNHEY and CDR2 SVGAGI. CDR3 sequence (DNA): TGTGCCAGCAGTACGGGACACAAAAACACCGGGGAGCTGTTTTTT. This translates into CASSTGHKNTGELFF.

The rearrangement joins TRBV11-2 to TRBJ2-7, with 7 bases fitting TRBD2. Trimming removed 2 bases from V and 2 bases from J; junction bases left unmatched: 3. Germline CDR1 reads SGHAT; CDR2 reads FQNNGV. The CDR3 runs to 14 residues. CDR3 sequence: CASSLHGGTYEQYF. The CDR3 DNA reads as TGTGCCAGCAGCTTACACGGGGGGACCTACGAGCAGTACTTC.

This chain links TRBV24-1 with TRBJ2-7, with a possible D match to TRBD2 (6 bases). Germline values: CDR1 KGHDR, CDR2 SFDVKD. Trimming shortened V by 0 bases and J by 10 bases, and 12 bases separated the two germline ends. The CDR3 has 13 amino acids. For the CDR3, the DNA is TGTGCCACCAGTGATTTGCGGGGGAGCGAACAGTACTTC. Translation gives CATSDLRGSEQYF.

The gene calls are TRBV7-2 and TRBJ1-2; D call uncertain. V was clipped by 1 base and J by 12 bases, with 15 bases between them. In germline, CDR1 is SGHTA, CDR2 FQGNSA. The CDR3 sequence is 13 residues long. The CDR3 nucleotides read TGTGCCAGCAGCTTAGGCGCGAGCCCCTCGGACACCTTC. This encodes CASSLGASPSDTF.

The rearrangement joins TRBV11-3 to TRBJ1-4; 9 positions match TRBD1. Germline trimming cut 4 bases from V and 6 bases from J; bases unmatched to any gene: 6. The CDR3 covers 15 residues. Germline V CDR1 and CDR2: SGHNT, YENEEA. The CDR3 loop is CASSYWGTGHEKLFF. The CDR3, as DNA: TGTGCCAGCAGCTATTGGGGGACAGGGCATGAAAAACTGTTTTTT.

This clone was counted a single time. The chain joins TRBV28 to TRBJ2-4; TRBD2 agrees at 9 bases. The V and J ends lost 3 bases and 2 bases, in that order; junction bases with no gene match: 5. This CDR3 region has 16 residues. Looked up from germline, CDR1 is MDHEN and CDR2 is SYDVKM. CDR3 bases: TGTGCCAGCAGTTTCCTAGCGGGAAGGTCCAAAAACATTCAGTACTTC. Translated: CASSFLAGRSKNIQYF.

The gene calls are TRBV5-6 and TRBJ1-3; the match to TRBD1 covers 8 bases. V shed 4 bases, J shed 2 bases, and the junction held 2 bases outside the gene matches. CDR1 and CDR2 (germline): SGHDT, YYEEEE. The CDR3 totals 14 residues. The CDR3 nucleotides read TGTGCCAGCAGCCCGGACAGGGCTGGAAACACCATATATTTT. Protein product: CASSPDRAGNTIYF.

This clone was picked up one time. The J gene is TRBJ1-1, the V gene TRBV11-2; no clear D. Germline assignment: CDR1 SGHAT and CDR2 FQNNGV. This CDR3 region has 14 residues. The V end was cut by 5 bases, the J end by 6 bases, with 16 bases between. CDR3: CASSVASSGAEAFF. In DNA form, the CDR3 reads TGTGCCAGCAGCGTAGCCTCGAGCGGAGCTGAAGCTTTCTTT.

The V call is TRBV12-3 or TRBV12-4, the J call TRBJ2-1; D gene uncertain. The CDR3 is 11 amino acids. The V gene lost 1 base and the J gene lost 8 bases, with 3 bases spanning the gap. The CDR3 reads CASSLVDEQFF. CDR3 sequence (DNA): TGTGCCAGCAGTTTAGTCGATGAGCAGTTCTTC.

This clone was detected only a few times. The J gene is TRBJ1-5, the V gene TRBV6-5, with no clear D. V was pared by 4 bases and J by 7 bases, with 14 bases between. Germline CDR1 reads MNHEY; CDR2 reads SVGAGI. This CDR3 spans 14 amino acids. Here the CDR3 reads CASSFQAGVQPQHF. Here the CDR3 DNA reads TGTGCCAGCAGTTTCCAAGCCGGGGTACAGCCCCAGCATTTT.

The chain has TRBV3-1 (or the pseudogene TRBV3-2) and TRBJ2-4; D ambiguous. This CDR3 is built from 16 residues. The ends were cut back, 4 bases at V and 0 bases at J, with 13 bases in the middle. Germline CDR1 LGHDT, CDR2 YNNKEL (reference sequence). CDR3 bases: TGTGCCAGCAGCCCGAGGCAGAACCTAGCCAAAAACATTCAGTACTTC. It yields the protein CASSPRQNLAKNIQYF.

The chain links TRBV27 to TRBJ1-2; 7 nucleotides line up with TRBD1. The CDR3 consists of 14 residues. CDR1 is MNHEY and CDR2 is SMNVEV in the germline V gene (reference sequence). Unmatched junction bases numbered 4, after V lost 6 bases and J lost 0 bases. Here the CDR3 reads CASSPRGPNYGYTF. The CDR3 coding sequence is TGTGCCAGCAGCCCGAGGGGGCCTAACTATGGCTACACCTTC.

The rearrangement links TRBV9 to TRBJ2-1; D not certain. Germline values: CDR1 SGDLS, CDR2 YYNGEE. V dropped 2 bases and J dropped 5 bases, with 11 bases sitting between them. The CDR3 is 14 residues long. The CDR3, as DNA: TGTGCCAGCAGCGTTAACAGTCCCAACAATGAGCAGTTCTTC. Residues: CASSVNSPNNEQFF.

This clone was picked up one time. The chain is built from TRBV7-8 and TRBJ2-2; D ambiguous. This CDR3 has 14 amino acids. V shed 5 bases and J shed 0 bases, with 7 bases lying between them. Germline V gene sequence: CDR1 SGHVS, CDR2 FQNEAQ. The CDR3 protein is CASSVTPNTGELFF. CDR3 nucleotide sequence: TGTGCCAGCAGCGTTACTCCGAACACCGGGGAGCTGTTTTTT.

V gene TRBV19 combines with J gene TRBJ1-3; 8 nucleotides line up with TRBD1. V trimming: 9 bases; J trimming: 4 bases; junction bases outside the gene matches: 2. Per germline, CDR1 LNHDA and CDR2 SQIVND (reference sequence). The CDR3 extends over 12 amino acids. The CDR3 DNA reads TGTGCCAGAGGGGACAGGGGAAACACCATATATTTT. Protein sequence: CARGDRGNTIYF.

This chain links TRBV7-3 with TRBJ2-2; 9 positions agree with TRBD2. V lost 4 bases to trimming and J lost 9 bases; unmatched junction nucleotides: 18. The CDR3 extends over 18 amino acids. From germline, CDR1 is SGHTA and CDR2 FQGTGA. CDR3 nucleotide sequence: TGTGCCAGCAGCTCACCACGGGGGCTAGCGGGGACTCAAAGGGAGCTGTTTTTT. It specifies CASSSPRGLAGTQRELFF. Together with reference TRBV7-3 and TRBJ2-2, the CDR3 gives the full variable domain: GAGVSQTPSNKVTEKGKYVELRCDPISGHTALYWYRQSLGQGPEFLIYFQGTGAADDSGLPNDRFFAVRPEGSVSTLKIQRTERGDSAVYLCASSSPRGLAGTQRELFFGEGSRLTVL.

V usage is TRBV15 and J usage is TRBJ2-7; 8 nucleotides align to TRBD2. The CDR3 is 14 amino acids. Germline lookup yields CDR1 LNHNV and CDR2 YYDKDF (reference sequence). V was pared by 1 base and J by 3 bases, with 2 bases of the junction left unmatched. The CDR3: CATSRAGTSYEQYF. The CDR3 DNA follows: TGTGCCACCAGCAGAGCCGGGACTAGCTACGAGCAGTACTTC. The full variable domain, its missing parts supplied by reference TRBV15 and TRBJ2-7, is DAMVIQNPRYQVTQFGKPVTLSCSQTLNHNVMYWYQQKSSQAPKLLFHYYDKDFNNEADTPDNFQSRRPNTSFCFLDIRSPGLGDTAMYLCATSRAGTSYEQYFGPGTRLTVT.

This clone was detected only once. The sample holds other DNA sequences that translate to the same CDR3. The rearrangement uses TRBV7-8 and TRBJ1-2; 10 bases are shared with TRBD1. V shed 1 base and J 1 base; nucleotides not matched to a gene: 0. The CDR3 is 15 amino acids. CDR1 SGHVS and CDR2 FQNEAQ come from the germline V gene. CDR3 bases: TGTGCCAGCAGCTTAGGGACAGGGGGTAACTATGGCTACACCTTC. This translates into CASSLGTGGNYGYTF.

The chain links TRBV7-2 to TRBJ2-1; maybe TRBD1 (7 bases). V shed 4 bases and J shed 8 bases, with 21 bases lying between them. Germline V gene data show CDR1 as SGHTA and CDR2 as FQGNSA. The CDR3 is 16 residues long. The CDR3 DNA reads TGTGCCAGCAGCTGGGTATGGAGGGGGCCTACGGATGAGCAGTTCTTC. Its protein product is CASSWVWRGPTDEQFF.

Here the CDR3 DNA reads TGTGCCAGCAGCTCCCCGCTAGGCCACTACCAAGAGACCCAGTACTTC. Protein sequence: CASSSPLGHYQETQYF. The chain joins TRBV9 to TRBJ2-5; D gene uncertain. Germline CDR1 is SGDLS and CDR2 is YYNGEE. This CDR3 is 16 amino acids long. V shed 4 bases and J shed 0 bases, with 16 bases lying between them.

The table lists this clone with a few counts. This chain's CDR3 is CASSEGVSYNSPLHF. DNA of the CDR3: TGTGCCAGCAGTGAAGGGGTCTCCTATAATTCACCCCTCCACTTT. The rearrangement joins TRBV6-4 to TRBJ1-6, with D possibly being TRBD1 (5 bases). Between the trimmed V and J ends, which lost 3 bases and 0 bases, there was a span of 6 bases. CDR1 and CDR2 (germline): MRHNA, SNTAGT. The CDR3 has 15 amino acids.

The V and J genes are TRBV4-3 and TRBJ1-4, with a weak D call TRBD1 (5 bases). Germline V gives CDR1 LGHNA, CDR2 YSLEER. The V gene lost 2 bases and the J gene lost 3 bases, with 16 bases spanning the gap. This CDR3 is built from 17 residues. As DNA, the CDR3 is TGCGCCAGCAGCCAATCCGGCGGGGGGTTACCTAATGAAAAACTGTTTTTT. Translation: CASSQSGGGLPNEKLFF.

The rearrangement links TRBV2 to TRBJ1-2; 8 bases align to TRBD1. CDR1 is SNHLY, CDR2 FYNNEI, per germline. Trimming cost V 7 bases and J 3 bases; bases outside gene matches: 7. This CDR3 contains 14 residues. The CDR3 sequence is CASKKQGGDYGYTF. CDR3 nucleotides: TGTGCCAGCAAAAAACAGGGGGGGGACTATGGCTACACCTTC.

The gene calls are TRBV20-1 and TRBJ1-1; D is possibly TRBD1 (6 bases). V gave up 3 bases and J gave up 0 bases, with 26 bases separating them. The germline gives CDR1 DFQATT, CDR2 SNEGSKA (reference sequence). The CDR3 loop spans 19 amino acids. CDR3 nucleotide sequence: TGCAGTGCTAGTAAGCCAGGTGGAGGTGGGGGCGGTATGAACACTGAAGCTTTCTTT. This codes for CSASKPGGGGGGMNTEAFF.